These 27 T cell receptor beta chains were all obtained from the same sample, sequenced in a study of blood T cell repertoires in COVID-19 (TCRdb year 2020). The library was made by the immunoSEQ multiplex PCR assay. The immuneACCESS repertoire file appears here via TCRdb, limited to in-frame rearrangements. These files lack a portion of the clones; in checked studies, under half of the deficit traces to unresolved V genes, and the cause of the others is not known. This sample lists 50,000 to 65,000 clones; approximately 86% were detected once. The ten largest clonotypes hold about 3.2% of the sample. Sequencing was done on a sample of peripheral blood. All receptors come from a man between 45 and 60 years old with active COVID-19.

The chain couples TRBV19 to TRBJ2-6, with 9 nucleotides matching TRBD1. Germline CDR1 is LNHDA and CDR2 is SQIVND (reference sequence). There are 17 residues in the CDR3. J lost 0 bases, V lost 10 bases, and 10 bases had no gene match. The DNA for the CDR3 is TGTGCCACTGCTCGGGACAGGGTTAGCTCTGGGGCCAACGTCCTGACTTTC. It specifies CATARDRVSSGANVLTF. Full variable domain (outside the CDR3, taken from reference TRBV19 and TRBJ2-6): DGGITQSPKYLFRKEGQNVTLSCEQNLNHDAMYWYRQDPGQGLRLIYYSQIVNDFQKGDIAEGYSVSREKKESFPLTVTSAQKNPTAFYLCATARDRVSSGANVLTFGAGSRLTVL.

The rearrangement joins TRBV7-2 to TRBJ1-5, with D unresolved. V was clipped by 5 bases and J by 10 bases, with 15 bases between them. The CDR3 is 13 amino acids. Germline CDR1 SGHTA, CDR2 FQGNSA. The CDR3 spells CASSPQANKPQHF. Written as DNA, the CDR3 is TGTGCCAGCAGCCCTCAGGCAAACAAACCCCAGCATTTT. Full variable domain (missing parts from reference TRBV7-2 and TRBJ1-5): GAGVSQSPSNKVTEKGKDVELRCDPISGHTALYWYRQSLGQGLEFLIYFQGNSAPDKSGLPSDRFSAERTGGSVSTLTIQRTQQEDSAVYLCASSPQANKPQHFGDGTRLSIL.

The chain recombines TRBV15 with TRBJ1-4; D gene ambiguous. CDR3 length: 18 amino acids. V shed 0 bases and J shed 2 bases, with 16 bases lying between them. The germline gives CDR1 LNHNV, CDR2 YYDKDF (reference sequence). DNA for the CDR3: TGTGCCACCAGCAGAGATCAACAGTGGGTTTCGACTAATGAAAAACTGTTTTTT. Its protein is CATSRDQQWVSTNEKLFF.

The DNA for the CDR3 is TGTGCCCAGGGGGACCGACTAAGGACGAACACCATATATTTT. Protein: CAQGDRLRTNTIYF. The chain joins TRBV30 to TRBJ1-3; 7 positions agree with TRBD1. The CDR3 sequence is 14 residues long. V dropped 8 bases and J dropped 7; count of bases not matched to a gene: 14. Germline lookup yields CDR1 GTSNPN and CDR2 SVGIG (reference sequence).

This chain connects TRBV5-4 to TRBJ2-3, with 8 bases aligning to TRBD1. Per the germline V gene, CDR1 is SGHNT and CDR2 is YYREEE (reference sequence). This CDR3 region has 15 residues. J lost 2 bases, V lost 6 bases, and 8 bases had no gene match. The chain's CDR3 is CASTLTGDPTDTQYF. CDR3 coding DNA: TGTGCCAGCACCCTGACAGGGGACCCCACAGATACGCAGTATTTT. Complete variable domain (other parts from reference TRBV5-4 and TRBJ2-3): ETGVTQSPTHLIKTRGQQVTLRCSSQSGHNTVSWYQQALGQGPQFIFQYYREEENGRGNFPPRFSGLQFPNYSSELNVNALELDDSALYLCASTLTGDPTDTQYFGPGTRLTVL.

The genes are TRBV5-6 and TRBJ1-1; D is unclear. The V and J ends lost 6 bases and 3 bases respectively, with 15 bases between them. The germline CDR1 and CDR2 sequences are SGHDT and YYEEEE. The CDR3 is made up of 14 amino acids. The CDR3 reads CASNQREGHTEAFF. CDR3 nucleotides: TGTGCCAGCAACCAGAGGGAAGGGCACACTGAAGCTTTCTTT.

The rearrangement links TRBV5-6 to TRBJ2-1, with D unresolved. There are 15 residues in the CDR3. CDR1 and CDR2 (germline): SGHDT, YYEEEE. The germline V and J ends were trimmed by 0 bases and 5 bases, with 12 bases remaining between them. The CDR3 here is CASSLVVNLNNEQFF. CDR3 DNA: TGTGCCAGCAGCTTGGTTGTTAACCTAAACAATGAGCAGTTCTTC.

This chain connects TRBV2 to TRBJ1-1; D gene unclear. The CDR3 length is 17 residues. Germline CDR1 is SNHLY and CDR2 is FYNNEI. Trimming removed 6 bases at V and 5 bases at J, with 25 bases between. The CDR3: CASRGIGSGMGGTEAFF. DNA of the CDR3: TGTGCCAGCAGAGGCATAGGATCGGGGATGGGAGGGACTGAAGCTTTCTTT.

V and J are TRBV5-1 and TRBJ2-5; D not resolved. The V and J ends lost 0 bases and 9 bases respectively, with 12 bases between them. Germline loops: CDR1 SGHRS, CDR2 YFSETQ. This CDR3 spans 13 amino acids. The chain's CDR3 is CASSLGGSEAQYF. In nucleotides, the CDR3 is TGCGCCAGCAGCTTGGGTGGGTCCGAGGCCCAGTACTTC.

The genes are TRBV5-1 and TRBJ2-5, with 9 bases lining up with TRBD1. The CDR3 is made up of 15 amino acids. The junction had 7 bases not matched to a gene; V was cut back by 0 bases and J by 7 bases. From germline, CDR1 is SGHRS and CDR2 YFSETQ. The CDR3 DNA reads as TGCGCCAGCAGCTTGGCCAATGACAGGGGGGGGACCCAGTACTTC. This encodes CASSLANDRGGTQYF.

This clone was observed once. The chain couples TRBV13 to TRBJ2-1, with 7 bases aligning to TRBD2. Per the germline V gene, CDR1 is PRHDT and CDR2 is FYEKMQ (reference sequence). V dropped 5 bases and J dropped 2; count of bases not matched to a gene: 9. The CDR3 extends over 16 amino acids. In nucleotides, the CDR3 is TGTGCCAGCAGCAATACTCTAGCGGACCCCTACAATGAGCAGTTCTTC. Encoded protein: CASSNTLADPYNEQFF.

This clone showed up just a few times. The rearrangement joins TRBV4-2 to TRBJ2-3; D remains ambiguous. The CDR3 has 14 amino acids. V gave up 4 bases and J gave up 6 bases, with 14 bases separating them. The germline gives CDR1 LGHNA, CDR2 YNFKEQ. In DNA form, the CDR3 reads TGTGCCAGCAGCCGTACCACAGTTTCCGATACGCAGTATTTT. Its protein is CASSRTTVSDTQYF.

The chain carries TRBV19 and TRBJ2-4; 7 bases match TRBD1. V lost 6 bases to trimming and J lost 8 bases; unmatched junction nucleotides: 10. This CDR3 comprises 14 residues. Per germline, CDR1 LNHDA and CDR2 SQIVND (reference sequence). The CDR3 region has the DNA TGTGCCAGTAGGCTTACAGGGGTGAGGGACATTCAGTACTTC. It encodes CASRLTGVRDIQYF.

V is TRBV7-9 and J is TRBJ1-1; 7 nucleotides agree with TRBD1. V shed 1 base, J shed 3 bases, and the junction held 8 bases outside the gene matches. CDR3 length: 16 amino acids. CDR1 is SEHNR, CDR2 FQNEAQ, per germline (reference sequence). CDR3 residues: CASSLVGGGLDTEAFF. The CDR3 DNA follows: TGTGCCAGCAGCTTAGTAGGGGGCGGCCTGGACACTGAAGCTTTCTTT.

This clone was counted once. This chain joins TRBV28 and TRBJ1-1; no reliable D call. Germline V CDR1 and CDR2: MDHEN, SYDVKM. The V end was cut by 4 bases, the J end by 3 bases, with 9 bases between. The CDR3 has 13 amino acids. Written as DNA, the CDR3 is TGTGCCAGCAGTTGGGTCGGAGACACTGAAGCTTTCTTT. It encodes CASSWVGDTEAFF. The entire variable domain, with the rest obtained from reference TRBV28 and TRBJ1-1, is as follows: DVKVTQSSRYLVKRTGEKVFLECVQDMDHENMFWYRQDPGLGLRLIYFSYDVKMKEKGDIPEGYSVSREKKERFSLILESASTNQTSMYLCASSWVGDTEAFFGQGTRLTVV.

The chain joins TRBV9 to TRBJ2-5; maybe TRBD2 (7 bases). With 0 bases removed from V and 7 bases from J, the gap between germline ends came to 16 bases. Germline assignment: CDR1 SGDLS and CDR2 YYNGEE. The CDR3 totals 15 residues. The CDR3 reads CASSVDGGLEGTQYF. In DNA, the CDR3 is TGTGCCAGCAGCGTAGACGGGGGGCTAGAAGGGACCCAGTACTTC. The whole variable domain, remainder taken from reference TRBV9 and TRBJ2-5, is DSGVTQTPKHLITATGQRVTLRCSPRSGDLSVYWYQQSLDQGLQFLIQYYNGEERAKGNILERFSAQQFPDLHSELNLSSLELGDSALYFCASSVDGGLEGTQYFGPGTRLLVL.

V is TRBV7-9 and J is TRBJ1-2, with D tentatively TRBD1 (6 bases). The CDR3 contains 13 residues. CDR1 and CDR2 (germline): SEHNR, FQNEAQ (reference sequence). V lost 4 bases and J lost 5, with 11 bases in between. The CDR3 nucleotides read TGTGCCAGCAGCTCGCGCACAGGGTATGGCTACACCTTC. Protein product: CASSSRTGYGYTF. Using reference TRBV7-9 and TRBJ1-2 for the parts outside the CDR3, the full variable domain is DTGVSQNPRHKITKRGQNVTFRCDPISEHNRLYWYRQTLGQGPEFLTYFQNEAQLEKSRLLSDRFSAERPKGSFSTLEIQRTEQGDSAMYLCASSSRTGYGYTFGSGTRLTVV.

The chain links TRBV30 to TRBJ1-3; D might be TRBD1 (6 bases). The CDR3 totals 13 residues. V was trimmed by 2 bases and J by 3 bases, leaving 8 bases between them. CDR1 is GTSNPN and CDR2 is SVGIG in the germline V gene (reference sequence). The CDR3 DNA follows: TGTGCCTGGAGTATACAGGGTGGAAACACCATATATTTT. Encoded protein: CAWSIQGGNTIYF. Together with reference TRBV30 and TRBJ1-3, the CDR3 gives the full variable domain: SQTIHQWPATLVQPVGSPLSLECTVEGTSNPNLYWYRQAAGRGLQLLFYSVGIGQISSEVPQNLSASRPQDRQFILSSKKLLLSDSGFYLCAWSIQGGNTIYFGEGSWLTVV.

This clone was detected once. V and J are TRBV7-8 and TRBJ2-1; the D gene is possibly TRBD2 (5 bases). Germline CDR1 reads SGHVS; CDR2 reads FQNEAQ. V dropped 8 bases and J dropped 6 bases, with 14 bases sitting between them. The CDR3 consists of 13 residues. The DNA of the CDR3 is TGTGCCAGCTCTGGGCGGGCGGCCAATGAGCAGTTCTTC. Translation: CASSGRAANEQFF.

The V and J genes are TRBV6-5 and TRBJ1-4; D perhaps matches TRBD1 (5 bases). V shed 8 bases and J shed 9 bases, with 19 bases lying between them. This CDR3 has 14 residues. Germline V lookup: CDR1 MNHEY, CDR2 SVGAGI. The CDR3 reads CASVSGLQIKKLFF. The CDR3 nucleotides are TGTGCCAGCGTTTCGGGACTGCAAATTAAAAAACTGTTTTTT.

V usage is TRBV7-2 and J usage is TRBJ1-5, with 8 bases fitting TRBD1. Per the germline V gene, CDR1 is SGHTA and CDR2 is FQGNSA. The trim removed 5 bases at V and 5 bases at J, leaving 14 bases unmatched. The CDR3 contains 17 residues. The CDR3 nucleotides read TGTGCCAGCAGCCCCATGGGAGGAGGACAGGGTTATCAGCCCCAGCATTTT. This sequence encodes CASSPMGGGQGYQPQHF.

V and J are TRBV2 and TRBJ2-2, with 10 bases fitting TRBD1. The CDR3 consists of 14 residues. Germline V CDR1 and CDR2: SNHLY, FYNNEI. With 3 bases clipped from V and 8 bases from J, the junction kept 3 bases outside the gene matches. The CDR3 loop reads CASSDRTGGGELFF. Here the CDR3 DNA reads TGTGCCAGCAGTGACCGGACAGGGGGTGGGGAGCTGTTTTTT.

This chain uses TRBV4-2 with TRBJ2-2; weak D call: TRBD1 (6 bases). With 0 bases removed from V and 3 bases from J, the gap between germline ends came to 11 bases. Per germline, CDR1 LGHNA and CDR2 YNFKEQ. The CDR3 covers 16 residues. Here the CDR3 reads CASSQDGGPYTGELFF. The DNA of the CDR3 is TGTGCCAGCAGCCAAGATGGGGGCCCTTACACCGGGGAGCTGTTTTTT.

The chain joins TRBV5-4 to TRBJ2-2; TRBD2 is a possible D gene (6 bases). In germline, CDR1 is SGHNT, CDR2 YYREEE (reference sequence). The CDR3 contains 15 residues. Trimming removed 0 bases from V and 3 bases from J, with 9 bases in between. The CDR3 spells CASSLGDLDTGELFF. The DNA of the CDR3 is TGTGCCAGCAGCTTGGGGGACTTGGACACCGGGGAGCTGTTTTTT. The full variable domain, with the rest looked up from reference TRBV5-4 and TRBJ2-2, is ETGVTQSPTHLIKTRGQQVTLRCSSQSGHNTVSWYQQALGQGPQFIFQYYREEENGRGNFPPRFSGLQFPNYSSELNVNALELDDSALYLCASSLGDLDTGELFFGEGSRLTVL.

Of note for this clone: The sample contains more than one DNA sequence encoding this CDR3. The V call is TRBV9, the J call TRBJ1-5; TRBD1 matches 7 bases. The CDR3 runs 14 residues. After removal of 4 bases from V and 2 bases from J, the junction contained 3 bases not matched to a gene. CDR1 and CDR2 from the germline V gene are SGDLS and YYNGEE. In DNA form, the CDR3 reads TGTGCCAGCAGCCCAACAGGGGGCAATCAGCCCCAGCATTTT. Residues: CASSPTGGNQPQHF.

The V call is TRBV5-1, the J call TRBJ1-1; 8 bases are a match to TRBD1. J was trimmed by 1 base and V by 0 bases; bases with no gene match: 5. CDR1 is SGHRS and CDR2 is YFSETQ in the germline V gene. The CDR3 sequence is 16 residues long. CDR3 residues: CASSLGTGWGNTEAFF. In nucleotides, the CDR3 is TGCGCCAGCAGCTTGGGGACAGGGTGGGGGAACACTGAAGCTTTCTTT.

The chain employs TRBV9 and TRBJ2-7, with D possibly being TRBD2 (6 bases). The CDR3 covers 14 residues. The V end was cut by 3 bases, the J end by 0 bases, with 10 bases between. Germline lookup yields CDR1 SGDLS and CDR2 YYNGEE. CDR3 region: CASSDGGSSYEQYF. DNA for the CDR3: TGTGCCAGCAGCGACGGGGGTAGCTCCTACGAGCAGTACTTC. The full variable domain, its missing parts supplied by reference TRBV9 and TRBJ2-7, is DSGVTQTPKHLITATGQRVTLRCSPRSGDLSVYWYQQSLDQGLQFLIQYYNGEERAKGNILERFSAQQFPDLHSELNLSSLELGDSALYFCASSDGGSSYEQYFGPGTRLTVT.